This T cell receptor beta chain is drawn from a study of T-cell memory formation after mild COVID-19. V lost 5 bases to trimming and J lost 7 bases; unmatched junction nucleotides: 7. The germline V gene encodes CDR1 SSHAT and CDR2 FNYEAQ (reference sequence). This CDR3 has 14 amino acids. TCRdb re-analysed the 5' RACE reads in MiXCR, keeping a single row per CDR3 protein. The sample gives some 340,000 distinct CDR3 sequences, about an eighth of which show up once; around a fifth is in the top ten. The chain couples TRBV7-7 to TRBJ2-1; 8 bases fit TRBD2. The sequenced material came from PBMCs or a T cell subset sorted from them (not recorded which). This receptor was taken from a man aged 18 to 30 who had mild COVID-19 (a few samples of this study predate the infection). Cell type and time point are not known. CDR3 DNA: TGTGCCAGCAGCAACGGGGGGGCCGTGAATGAGCAGTTCTTC. This codes for CASSNGGAVNEQFF.